These T cell receptor beta chains were read from a single sample in a study of blood T cells in healthy people across ages. MiXCR was run by TCRdb on the 5' RACE reads, yielding one entry per CDR3 protein. The sample has roughly 2 million distinct CDR3 sequences; roughly 49% are singletons. Sequencing used blood. The source of these receptors is a woman aged 40 to 55 in good health. The CDR3 runs from the conserved cysteine through the conserved F or W. The D gene is left open where the match is weak. Some rows mark clone size as missing; the rest say once, few, many or name a class of expanded clone.

TRBV7-9,.,TRBJ1-2,TRBD1,CASSRGQGRGANYGYTF,TGTGCCAGCAGCAGAGGACAGGGTCGCGGAGCTAACTATGGCTACACCTTC
TRBV20-1,once,TRBJ1-2,.,CSARTSRFYGYTF,TGCAGTGCTAGAACTTCGAGGTTCTATGGCTACACCTTC
TRBV6-5,.,TRBJ2-1,TRBD2,CASSLSGSAGGPQEQFF,TGTGCCAGCAGTTTAAGCGGCTCGGCGGGGGGGCCTCAAGAGCAGTTCTTC
TRBV7-2,few,TRBJ2-5,.,CASSLGAGTLYQETQYF,TGTGCCAGCAGCTTAGGGGCCGGGACCCTATACCAAGAGACCCAGTACTTC
TRBV7-9,.,TRBJ2-3,.,CASSSSGDNTDTQYF,TGTGCCAGCAGCTCGAGCGGGGACAACACAGATACGCAGTATTTT
TRBV5-1,few,TRBJ2-7,TRBD1,CASSLDEQGAYEQYF,TGCGCCAGCAGCCTTGATGAACAGGGGGCTTACGAGCAGTACTTC
TRBV5-1,.,TRBJ2-5,TRBD2,CPSSKRTSGGETQYF,TGCCCCAGCAGCAAAAGGACTAGCGGGGGAGAGACCCAGTACTTC
TRBV6-2/TRBV6-3,.,TRBJ2-3,.,CASSQQGRADTQYF,TGTGCCAGCAGCCAACAGGGAAGGGCAGATACGCAGTATTTT
TRBV29-1,many,TRBJ1-5,.,CSVAGSNQPQHF,TGCAGCGTTGCAGGGAGCAATCAGCCCCAGCATTTT
TRBV5-6,.,TRBJ2-7,.,CASSSAELQYF,TGTGCCAGCAGCTCCGCCGAGCTGCAGTACTTC
TRBV3-1,.,TRBJ1-1,TRBD1,CASSQSQGAWTEAFF,TGTGCCAGCAGCCAGAGTCAGGGGGCGTGGACTGAAGCTTTCTTT
TRBV12-3/TRBV12-4,.,TRBJ2-7,.,CASSFPRGDEQYF,TGTGCCAGCAGTTTCCCACGAGGGGACGAGCAGTACTTC
TRBV25-1,.,TRBJ1-6,.,CASSDPLRRGGRSSPLHF,TGTGCCAGCAGTGACCCCCTTCGGAGAGGGGGTAGGAGTTCACCCCTCCACTTT
TRBV11-2,.,TRBJ1-6,.,CASSTTTGPTLAPLHF,TGTGCCAGCAGCACAACGACAGGCCCCACCCTGGCACCCCTCCACTTT
TRBV11-2,few,TRBJ2-3,TRBD1,CASSYLGQRSSTDTQYF,TGTGCCAGCAGCTATCTGGGACAGCGATCGAGCACAGATACGCAGTATTTT
TRBV20-1,few,TRBJ1-2,.,CSARGDIFHYGYTF,TGCAGTGCTAGAGGGGACATTTTTCACTATGGCTACACCTTC
TRBV3-1,.,TRBJ2-7,TRBD1,CASSQDRLGRGQGVTFSSEQYF,TGTGCCAGCAGCCAAGACCGACTAGGACGGGGACAGGGGGTTACTTTCTCCTCCGAGCAGTACTTC
TRBV7-7,.,TRBJ2-3,TRBD2,CASSPRGLATDTQYF,TGTGCTAGCAGCCCCCGAGGACTAGCGACAGATACGCAGTATTTT
TRBV6-2/TRBV6-3,few,TRBJ2-1,TRBD2,CASPQLAGAYNEQFF,TGTGCCAGCCCCCAATTAGCGGGAGCTTACAATGAGCAGTTCTTC
TRBV4-3,few,TRBJ1-1,.,CASSQEYAGTEAFF,TGCGCCAGCAGCCAAGAGTATGCGGGAACTGAAGCTTTCTTT
TRBV18,.,TRBJ1-2,.,CASSPVSGQSNYGYTF,TGTGCCAGCTCACCAGTTTCAGGACAGAGCAACTATGGCTACACCTTC
TRBV4-1,.,TRBJ1-2,TRBD1,CASSQAIQGINYGYTF,TGCGCCAGCAGCCAGGCAATACAGGGGATTAACTATGGCTACACCTTC
TRBV28,.,TRBJ2-7,TRBD1,CASSSGTVKSYEQYF,TGTGCCAGCAGTTCCGGGACAGTCAAATCCTACGAGCAGTACTTC
TRBV4-1,few,TRBJ2-3,.,CASSQDFTGRPTDTQYF,TGCGCCAGCAGCCAAGATTTTACAGGGCGCCCCACAGATACGCAGTATTTT
TRBV5-1,.,TRBJ2-7,.,CASSPRDLGGEQYF,TGCGCCAGCAGCCCCCGGGACCTCGGGGGCGAGCAGTACTTC
TRBV7-9,.,TRBJ1-2,.,CASSPEGGSYGYTF,TGTGCCAGCAGCCCCGAAGGGGGTAGCTATGGCTACACCTTC
TRBV20-1,few,TRBJ2-3,TRBD2,CSNIAGSTDTQYF,TGCAGTAACATAGCGGGAAGCACAGATACGCAGTATTTT
TRBV29-1,.,TRBJ2-1,TRBD2,CSVLRTRQINEQFF,TGCAGCGTCCTCAGGACTAGACAAATCAATGAGCAGTTCTTC
TRBV12-3/TRBV12-4,.,TRBJ1-1,.,CASSFLGADEAFF,TGTGCCAGCAGTTTCCTGGGAGCGGACGAAGCTTTCTTT
TRBV7-9,few,TRBJ2-5,.,CASSRGHRVGETQYF,TGTGCCAGCAGCCGGGGACATAGGGTCGGAGAGACCCAGTACTTC
TRBV28,.,TRBJ1-6,.,CASSTTLRDSPLHF,TGTGCCAGTTCAACCACCCTACGGGATTCACCCCTCCACTTT
TRBV6-5,.,TRBJ2-2,.,CASNGGASPGELFF,TGTGCCAGCAATGGGGGCGCTTCCCCCGGGGAGCTGTTTTTT
TRBV5-1,.,TRBJ2-5,.,CASSFGGGTEETQYF,TGCGCCAGCAGTTTTGGTGGCGGGACAGAAGAGACCCAGTACTTC
TRBV28,few,TRBJ2-5,.,CASKNRGETQYF,TGTGCCAGCAAAAACCGGGGAGAGACCCAGTACTTC
TRBV5-6,.,TRBJ2-7,.,CASSSRGAGFSYEQYF,TGTGCCAGCAGCTCCCGCGGCGCAGGCTTCTCCTACGAGCAGTACTTC
TRBV27,.,TRBJ1-1,.,CASSSAREVDWTEAFF,TGTGCCAGCAGTTCGGCCAGGGAAGTAGATTGGACTGAAGCTTTCTTT
TRBV4-2,few,TRBJ2-5,TRBD2,CASSQATTSGVQETQYF,TGTGCCAGCAGCCAAGCGACGACTAGCGGGGTACAAGAGACCCAGTACTTC
TRBV27,.,TRBJ2-7,TRBD2,CASSDAGTRGEQYF,TGTGCCAGCAGTGACGCCGGGACTAGGGGCGAGCAGTACTTC
TRBV6-1,.,TRBJ2-1,TRBD2,CASGTSGGWEQFF,TGTGCCTCAGGGACTAGCGGGGGTTGGGAGCAGTTCTTC
TRBV6-5,few,TRBJ1-1,.,CASSYSRVMNTEAFF,TGTGCCAGCAGTTACTCGCGGGTGATGAACACTGAAGCTTTCTTT
TRBV20-1,.,TRBJ2-5,.,CSARDRGGYQETQYF,TGCAGTGCTAGAGATAGGGGGGGGTACCAAGAGACCCAGTACTTC
TRBV10-3,.,TRBJ2-7,.,CAITQGSGDEQYF,TGTGCCATCACACAGGGTTCTGGCGACGAGCAGTACTTC
TRBV20-1,few,TRBJ1-2,.,CSARESGTANYGYTF,TGCAGTGCTAGAGAATCGGGGACGGCAAACTATGGCTACACCTTC
TRBV20-1,.,TRBJ2-3,TRBD1,CSAQDRGLPDTQYF,TGCAGTGCACAGGACAGGGGGCTTCCAGATACGCAGTATTTT
TRBV7-3,.,TRBJ2-7,TRBD2,CASSLEAGGLYNEQYF,TGTGCCAGCAGCTTAGAGGCGGGGGGCCTCTACAATGAGCAGTACTTC
TRBV10-3,.,TRBJ2-3,TRBD2,CAIGPSGGSTDTQYF,TGTGCCATCGGACCTAGCGGGGGAAGCACAGATACGCAGTATTTT
TRBV27,.,TRBJ1-2,TRBD1,CASSSLGTGSPYGYTF,TGTGCCAGCAGTTCATTGGGGACAGGCAGCCCCTATGGCTACACCTTC
TRBV6-1,.,TRBJ2-7,.,CASRPGHGGVVEQYF,TGTGCCAGCAGACCCGGACATGGAGGGGTGGTCGAGCAGTACTTC
TRBV6-2/TRBV6-3,.,TRBJ2-1,.,CASSEASSYNEQFF,TGTGCCAGCAGCGAGGCAAGCTCCTACAATGAGCAGTTCTTC
TRBV6-5,.,TRBJ1-1,.,CASSYQTMNTEAFF,TGTGCCAGCAGTTATCAGACTATGAACACTGAAGCTTTCTTT
TRBV6-5,once,TRBJ2-7,TRBD1,CASSAGTGGSHEQYF,TGTGCCAGCAGTGCCGGGACAGGGGGCTCCCACGAGCAGTACTTC
TRBV6-2/TRBV6-3,few,TRBJ2-4,.,CASSYLPPGQTAKNIQYF,TGTGCCAGCAGTTACCTCCCCCCCGGACAGACAGCCAAAAACATTCAGTACTTC